This TCR beta chain came from a study of regulatory T cells in long-lasting Graves disease. Study outcomes and limitations: Having few samples may have compromised the accuracy.

Time point in this sample: newly diagnosed GD, antithyroid drugs for less than 3 months. The TCR library was made from RNA extracted from PBMCs. The V gene end was trimmed by 6 bases and the J gene end by 5 bases; junction bases not matched to a gene: 11. The germline V gene encodes CDR1 ENHRY and CDR2 SYGVKD. The CDR3 extends over 15 amino acids. This clonotype was counted ten times or more. Its antigen is unknown. Sequencing libraries for TCR beta were prepared with iRepertoire HTBI primers and Arm-PCR of CDR3 regions. TCRdb reprocessed the multiplex PCR reads via MiXCR and lists one record per CDR3 protein. The sample has fewer than 500,000 distinct CDR3 sequences; under 20% are singletons. A further study also used this sample, focusing on T cells in Graves' hyperthyroidism and ophthalmopathy.

Sequenced here: peripheral blood mononuclear cells (PBMCs), sampled at new diagnosis, from a patient treated with antithyroid drugs. This rearrangement joins TRBV10-3 to TRBJ2-7; 9 bases align to TRBD1. The sequence derives from a man aged 40-50 years with Graves disease. The CDR3 region is CAIRPAGTGSHEQYF. The CDR3, as DNA: TGTGCCATCAGACCCGCCGGGACAGGGTCACACGAGCAGTACTTC.